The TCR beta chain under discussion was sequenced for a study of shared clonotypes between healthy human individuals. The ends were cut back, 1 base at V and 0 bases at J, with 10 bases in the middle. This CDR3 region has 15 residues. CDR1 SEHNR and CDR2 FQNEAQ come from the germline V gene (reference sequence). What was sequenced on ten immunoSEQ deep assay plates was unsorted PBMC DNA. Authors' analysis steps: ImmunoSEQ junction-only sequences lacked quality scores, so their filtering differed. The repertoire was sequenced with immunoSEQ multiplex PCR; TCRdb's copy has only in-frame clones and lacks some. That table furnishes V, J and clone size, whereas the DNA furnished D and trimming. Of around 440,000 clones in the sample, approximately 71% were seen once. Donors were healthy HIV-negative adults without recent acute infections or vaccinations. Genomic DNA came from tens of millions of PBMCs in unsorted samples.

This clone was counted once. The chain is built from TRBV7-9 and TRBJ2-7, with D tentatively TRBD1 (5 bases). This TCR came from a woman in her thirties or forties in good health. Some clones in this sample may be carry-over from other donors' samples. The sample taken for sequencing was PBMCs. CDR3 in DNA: TGTGCCAGCAGCTTAGGGCAGGGCAACTCCTACGAGCAGTACTTC. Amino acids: CASSLGQGNSYEQYF.